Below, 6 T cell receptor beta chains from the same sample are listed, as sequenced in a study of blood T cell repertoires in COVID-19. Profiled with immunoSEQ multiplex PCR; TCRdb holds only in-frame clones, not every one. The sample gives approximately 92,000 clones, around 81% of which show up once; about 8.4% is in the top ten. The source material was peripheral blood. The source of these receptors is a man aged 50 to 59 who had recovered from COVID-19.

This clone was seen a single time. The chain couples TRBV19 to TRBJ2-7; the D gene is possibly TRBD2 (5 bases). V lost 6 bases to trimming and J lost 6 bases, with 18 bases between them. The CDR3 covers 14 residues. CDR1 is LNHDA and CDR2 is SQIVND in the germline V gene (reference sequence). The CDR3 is CASSRLGSVGEQYF. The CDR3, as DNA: TGTGCCAGTAGCCGCCTGGGGAGCGTTGGCGAGCAGTACTTC.

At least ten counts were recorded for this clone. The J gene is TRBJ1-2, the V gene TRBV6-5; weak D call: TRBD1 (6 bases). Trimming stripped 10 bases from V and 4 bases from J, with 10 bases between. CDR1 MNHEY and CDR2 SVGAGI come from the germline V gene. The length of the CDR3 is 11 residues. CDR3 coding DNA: TGTGCCACCGCGGACAGCTATGGCTACACCTTC. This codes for CATADSYGYTF.

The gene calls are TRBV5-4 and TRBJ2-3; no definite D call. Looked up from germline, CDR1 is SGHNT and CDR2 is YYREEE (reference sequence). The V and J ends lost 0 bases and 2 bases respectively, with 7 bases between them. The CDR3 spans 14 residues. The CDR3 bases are TGTGCCAGCAGCTTGGTGGCCATCACAGATACGCAGTATTTT. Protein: CASSLVAITDTQYF. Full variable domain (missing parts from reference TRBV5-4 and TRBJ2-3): ETGVTQSPTHLIKTRGQQVTLRCSSQSGHNTVSWYQQALGQGPQFIFQYYREEENGRGNFPPRFSGLQFPNYSSELNVNALELDDSALYLCASSLVAITDTQYFGPGTRLTVL.

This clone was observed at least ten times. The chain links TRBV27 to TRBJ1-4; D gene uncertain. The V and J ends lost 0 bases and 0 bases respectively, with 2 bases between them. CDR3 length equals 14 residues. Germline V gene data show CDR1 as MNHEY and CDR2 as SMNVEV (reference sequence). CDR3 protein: CASSLSTTNEKLFF. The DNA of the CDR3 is TGTGCCAGCAGTTTATCCACAACTAATGAAAAACTGTTTTTT.

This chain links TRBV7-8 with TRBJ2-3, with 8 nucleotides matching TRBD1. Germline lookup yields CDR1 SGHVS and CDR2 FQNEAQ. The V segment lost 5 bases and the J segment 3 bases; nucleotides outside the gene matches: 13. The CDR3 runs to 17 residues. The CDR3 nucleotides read TGTGCCAGCAGCCTCATCCCCCAGGGGGCGCAGACAGATACGCAGTATTTT. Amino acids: CASSLIPQGAQTDTQYF. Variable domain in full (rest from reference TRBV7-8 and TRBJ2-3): GAGVSQSPRYKVAKRGQDVALRCDPISGHVSLFWYQQALGQGPEFLTYFQNEAQLDKSGLPSDRFFAERPEGSVSTLKIQRTQQEDSAVYLCASSLIPQGAQTDTQYFGPGTRLTVL.

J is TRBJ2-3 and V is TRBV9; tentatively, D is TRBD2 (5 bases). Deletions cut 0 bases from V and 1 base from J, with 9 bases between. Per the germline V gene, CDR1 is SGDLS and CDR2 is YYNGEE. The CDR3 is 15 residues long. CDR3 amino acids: CASSVGGLRTDTQYF. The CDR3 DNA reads TGTGCCAGCAGCGTAGGAGGACTCCGCACAGATACGCAGTATTTT.